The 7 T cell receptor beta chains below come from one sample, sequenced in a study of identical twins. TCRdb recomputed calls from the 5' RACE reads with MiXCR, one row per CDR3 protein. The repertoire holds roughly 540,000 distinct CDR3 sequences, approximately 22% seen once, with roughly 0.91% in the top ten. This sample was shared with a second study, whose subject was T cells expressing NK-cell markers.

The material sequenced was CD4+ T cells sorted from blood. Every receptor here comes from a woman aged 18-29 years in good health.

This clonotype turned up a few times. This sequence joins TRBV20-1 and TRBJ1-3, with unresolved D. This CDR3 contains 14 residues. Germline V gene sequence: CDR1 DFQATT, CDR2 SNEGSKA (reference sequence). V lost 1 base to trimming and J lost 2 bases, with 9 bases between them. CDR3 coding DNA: TGCAGTGCTAGAGGGTGGACTACTGGAAACACCATATATTTT. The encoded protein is CSARGWTTGNTIYF.

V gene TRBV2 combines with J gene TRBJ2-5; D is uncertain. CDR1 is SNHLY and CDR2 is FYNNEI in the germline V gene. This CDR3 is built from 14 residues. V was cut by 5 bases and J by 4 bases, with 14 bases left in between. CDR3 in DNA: TGTGCCAGCAGTCCCCTTGGCGTTACAGAGACCCAGTACTTC. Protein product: CASSPLGVTETQYF.

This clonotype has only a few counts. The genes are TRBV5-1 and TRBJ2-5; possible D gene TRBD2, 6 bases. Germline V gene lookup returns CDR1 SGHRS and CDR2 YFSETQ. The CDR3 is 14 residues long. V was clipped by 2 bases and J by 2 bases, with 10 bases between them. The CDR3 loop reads CASSFLARQETQYF. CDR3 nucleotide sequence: TGCGCCAGCAGCTTCCTAGCGCGTCAAGAGACCCAGTACTTC.

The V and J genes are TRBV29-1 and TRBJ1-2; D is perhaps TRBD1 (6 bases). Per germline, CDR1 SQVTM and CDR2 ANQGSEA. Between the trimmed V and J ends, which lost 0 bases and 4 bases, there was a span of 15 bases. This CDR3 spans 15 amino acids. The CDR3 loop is CSVEDIGGGAYGYTF. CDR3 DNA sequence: TGCAGCGTTGAAGATATAGGGGGAGGGGCCTATGGCTACACCTTC.

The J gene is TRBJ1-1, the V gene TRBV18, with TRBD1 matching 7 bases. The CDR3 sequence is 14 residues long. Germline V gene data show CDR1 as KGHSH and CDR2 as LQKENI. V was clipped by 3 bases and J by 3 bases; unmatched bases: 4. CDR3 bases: TGTGCCAGCTCACCTCCGGGACAGTACACTGAAGCTTTCTTT. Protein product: CASSPPGQYTEAFF.

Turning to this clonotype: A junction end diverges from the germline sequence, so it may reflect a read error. CDR3 DNA sequence: TGTGCCAACAGTTTAGCAGCGGGAGTTGGTAATGAGCAGTTCTTC. Translation gives CANSLAAGVGNEQFF. The V gene is TRBV12-3 or TRBV12-4, the J gene TRBJ2-1; 8 bases line up with TRBD2. This CDR3 is built from 15 residues.

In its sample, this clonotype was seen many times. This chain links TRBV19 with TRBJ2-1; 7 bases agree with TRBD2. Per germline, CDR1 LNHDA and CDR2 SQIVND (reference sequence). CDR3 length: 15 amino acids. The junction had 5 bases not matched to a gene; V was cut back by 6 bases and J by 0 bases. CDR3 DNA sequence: TGTGCCAGTAGCCGAGCGGGGAGCTCCTACAATGAGCAGTTCTTC. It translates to CASSRAGSSYNEQFF.